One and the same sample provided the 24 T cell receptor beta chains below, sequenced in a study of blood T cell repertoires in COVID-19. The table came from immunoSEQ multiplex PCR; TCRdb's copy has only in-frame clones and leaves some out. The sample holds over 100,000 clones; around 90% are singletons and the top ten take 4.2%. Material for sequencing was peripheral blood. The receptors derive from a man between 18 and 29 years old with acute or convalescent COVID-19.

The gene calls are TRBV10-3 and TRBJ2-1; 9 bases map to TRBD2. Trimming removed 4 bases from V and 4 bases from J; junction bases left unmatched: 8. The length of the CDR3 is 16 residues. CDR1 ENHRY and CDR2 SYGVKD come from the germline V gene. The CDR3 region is CAISGRVAGAYNEQFF. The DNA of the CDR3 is TGTGCCATCAGTGGGAGGGTAGCGGGGGCGTACAATGAGCAGTTCTTC.

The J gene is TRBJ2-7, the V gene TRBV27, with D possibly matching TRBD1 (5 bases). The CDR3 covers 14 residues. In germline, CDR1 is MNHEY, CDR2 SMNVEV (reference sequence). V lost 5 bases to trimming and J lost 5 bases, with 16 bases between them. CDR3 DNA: TGTGCCAGCAGTCCCATTGACAGTTTTCACGAGCAGTACTTC. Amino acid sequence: CASSPIDSFHEQYF.

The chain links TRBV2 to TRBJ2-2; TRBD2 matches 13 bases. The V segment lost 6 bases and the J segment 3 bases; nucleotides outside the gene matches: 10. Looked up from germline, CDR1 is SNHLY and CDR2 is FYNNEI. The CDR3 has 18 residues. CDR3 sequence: CASRGETSGRFDTGELFF. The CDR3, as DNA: TGTGCCAGCAGGGGAGAGACTAGCGGGAGGTTTGACACCGGGGAGCTGTTTTTT. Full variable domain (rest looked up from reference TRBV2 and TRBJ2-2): EPEVTQTPSHQVTQMGQEVILRCVPISNHLYFYWYRQILGQKVEFLVSFYNNEISEKSEIFDDQFSVERPDGSNFTLKIRSTKLEDSAMYFCASRGETSGRFDTGELFFGEGSRLTVL.

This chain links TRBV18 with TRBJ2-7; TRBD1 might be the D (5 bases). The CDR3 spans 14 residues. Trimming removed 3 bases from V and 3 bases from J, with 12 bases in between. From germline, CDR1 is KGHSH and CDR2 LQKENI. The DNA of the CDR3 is TGTGCCAGCTCACCGAGTATTGACAGCTACGAGCAGTACTTC. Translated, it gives CASSPSIDSYEQYF. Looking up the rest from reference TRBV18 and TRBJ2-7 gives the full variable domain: NAGVMQNPRHLVRRRGQEARLRCSPMKGHSHVYWYRQLPEEGLKFMVYLQKENIIDESGMPKERFSAEFPKEGPSILRIQQVVRGDSAAYFCASSPSIDSYEQYFGPGTRLTVT.

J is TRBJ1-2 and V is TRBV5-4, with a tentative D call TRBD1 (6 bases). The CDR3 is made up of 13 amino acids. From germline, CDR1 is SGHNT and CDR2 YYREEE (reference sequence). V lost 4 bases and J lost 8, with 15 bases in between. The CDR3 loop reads CASSPGTWGGYTF. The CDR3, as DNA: TGTGCCAGCAGCCCCGGGACATGGGGAGGCTACACCTTC.

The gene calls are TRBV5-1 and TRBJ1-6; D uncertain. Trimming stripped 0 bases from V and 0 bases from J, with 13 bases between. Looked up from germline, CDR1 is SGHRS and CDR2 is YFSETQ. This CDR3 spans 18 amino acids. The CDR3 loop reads CASSLESTGSSYNSPLHF. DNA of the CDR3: TGCGCCAGCAGCTTGGAGTCGACGGGGAGCTCCTATAATTCACCCCTCCACTTT.

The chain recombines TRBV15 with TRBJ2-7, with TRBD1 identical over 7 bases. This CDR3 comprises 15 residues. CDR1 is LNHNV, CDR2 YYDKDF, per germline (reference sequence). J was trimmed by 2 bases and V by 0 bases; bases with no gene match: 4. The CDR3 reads CATSRDRGQTYEQYF. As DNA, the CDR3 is TGTGCCACCAGCAGAGATCGGGGACAGACCTACGAGCAGTACTTC.

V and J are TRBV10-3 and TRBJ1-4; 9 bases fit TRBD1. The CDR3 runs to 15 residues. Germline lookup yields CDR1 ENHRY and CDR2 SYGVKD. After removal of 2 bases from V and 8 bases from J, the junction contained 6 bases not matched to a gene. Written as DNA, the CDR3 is TGTGCCATCAGTGAGGGACAGGGGTTGGAGGAAAAACTGTTTTTT. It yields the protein CAISEGQGLEEKLFF.

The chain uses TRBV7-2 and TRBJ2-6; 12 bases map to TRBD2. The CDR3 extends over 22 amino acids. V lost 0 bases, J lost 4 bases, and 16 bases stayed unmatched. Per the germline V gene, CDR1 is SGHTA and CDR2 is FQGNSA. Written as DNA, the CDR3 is TGTGCCAGCAGCTTAGCGCGAAAGACTAGCGGGAGATTAGATTCAGGGGCCAACGTCCTGACTTTC. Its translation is CASSLARKTSGRLDSGANVLTF.

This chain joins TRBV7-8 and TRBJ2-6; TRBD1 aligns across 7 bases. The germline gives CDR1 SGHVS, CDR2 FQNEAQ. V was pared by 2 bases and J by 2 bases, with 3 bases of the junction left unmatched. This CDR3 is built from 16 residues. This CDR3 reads CASSLSTGTGANVLTF. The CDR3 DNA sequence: TGTGCCAGCAGCTTATCGACAGGGACTGGGGCCAACGTCCTGACTTTC.

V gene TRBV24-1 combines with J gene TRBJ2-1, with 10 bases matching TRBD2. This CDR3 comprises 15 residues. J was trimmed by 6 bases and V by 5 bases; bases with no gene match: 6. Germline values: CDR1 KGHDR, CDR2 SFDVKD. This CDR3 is CATSGSGGPSNEQFF. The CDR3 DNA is TGTGCCACCAGTGGTAGCGGGGGGCCGAGCAATGAGCAGTTCTTC.

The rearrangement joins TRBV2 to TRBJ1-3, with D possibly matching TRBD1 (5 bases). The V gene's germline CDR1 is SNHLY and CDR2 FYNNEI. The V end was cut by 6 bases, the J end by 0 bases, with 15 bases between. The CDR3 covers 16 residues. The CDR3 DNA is TGTGCCAGCAGCCTCGGGGGACGGAGCTCTGGAAACACCATATATTTT. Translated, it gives CASSLGGRSSGNTIYF.

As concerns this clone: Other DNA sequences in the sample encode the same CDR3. The CDR3 loop is CASSQFGEGDTEAFF. As DNA, the CDR3 is TGTGCCAGCAGCCAGTTTGGGGAGGGGGACACTGAAGCTTTCTTT. V is TRBV4-2 and J is TRBJ1-1; tentatively, D is TRBD1 (6 bases). There are 15 residues in the CDR3. The V gene lost 3 bases and the J gene lost 3 bases, with 14 bases spanning the gap. Germline CDR1 reads LGHNA; CDR2 reads YNFKEQ.

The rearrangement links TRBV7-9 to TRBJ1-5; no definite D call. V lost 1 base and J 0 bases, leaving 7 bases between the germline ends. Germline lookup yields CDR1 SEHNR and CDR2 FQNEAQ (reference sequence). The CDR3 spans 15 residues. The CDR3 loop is CASSLEGSSNQPQHF. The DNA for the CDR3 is TGTGCCAGCAGCTTAGAAGGGAGTAGCAATCAGCCCCAGCATTTT.

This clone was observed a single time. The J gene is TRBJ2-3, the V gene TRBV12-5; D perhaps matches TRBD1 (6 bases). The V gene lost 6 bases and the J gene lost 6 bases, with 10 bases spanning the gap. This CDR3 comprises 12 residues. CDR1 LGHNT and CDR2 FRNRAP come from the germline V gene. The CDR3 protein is CASGGATDTQYF. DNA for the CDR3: TGTGCTAGTGGGGGGGCGACGGATACGCAGTATTTT.

CDR3 amino acids: CASSVDGGLDDSTEAFF. CDR3 bases: TGTGCCAGCAGCGTAGATGGTGGCCTCGATGACTCCACTGAAGCTTTCTTT. The V call is TRBV9, the J call TRBJ1-1; D is unresolved. The V end lost 0 bases, the J end lost 4 bases, and 19 bases lay between the germline ends. Germline loops: CDR1 SGDLS, CDR2 YYNGEE. The CDR3 consists of 17 residues.

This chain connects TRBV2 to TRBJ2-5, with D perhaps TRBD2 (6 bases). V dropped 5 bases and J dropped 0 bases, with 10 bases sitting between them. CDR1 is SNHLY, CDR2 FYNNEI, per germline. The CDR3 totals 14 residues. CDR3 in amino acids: CASSLRLDQETQYF. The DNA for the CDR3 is TGTGCCAGCAGTTTGCGACTAGACCAAGAGACCCAGTACTTC.

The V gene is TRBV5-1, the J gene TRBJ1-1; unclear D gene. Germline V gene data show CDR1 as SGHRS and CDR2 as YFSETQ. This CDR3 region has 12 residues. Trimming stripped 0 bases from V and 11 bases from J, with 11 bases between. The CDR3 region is CASSLDVGRAFF. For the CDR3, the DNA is TGCGCCAGCAGCTTGGACGTGGGCCGGGCTTTCTTT.

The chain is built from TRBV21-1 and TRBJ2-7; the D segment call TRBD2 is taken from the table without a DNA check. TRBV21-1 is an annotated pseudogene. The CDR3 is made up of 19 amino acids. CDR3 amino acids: CASSKATPGLAVPSYEQYF. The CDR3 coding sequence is TGTGCCAGCAGCAAAGCGACCCCGGGACTAGCGGTTCCCTCCTACGAGCAGTACTTC.

The DNA of the CDR3 is TGTGCCAGCAGCCCTGGGGGACAGGGGTATGAAAAACTGTTTTTT. Its translation: CASSPGGQGYEKLFF. The chain couples TRBV7-9 to TRBJ1-4, with 10 bases that match TRBD1. The CDR3 consists of 15 residues. V trimming: 5 bases; J trimming: 6 bases; junction bases outside the gene matches: 6. Looked up from germline, CDR1 is SEHNR and CDR2 is FQNEAQ (reference sequence).

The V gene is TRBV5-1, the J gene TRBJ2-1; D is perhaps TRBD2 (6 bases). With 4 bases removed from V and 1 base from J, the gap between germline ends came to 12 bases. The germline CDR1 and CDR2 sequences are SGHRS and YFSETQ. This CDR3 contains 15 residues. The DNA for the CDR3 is TGCGCCAGCAGCATACTTAGCGGATCCTACAATGAGCAGTTCTTC. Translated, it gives CASSILSGSYNEQFF.

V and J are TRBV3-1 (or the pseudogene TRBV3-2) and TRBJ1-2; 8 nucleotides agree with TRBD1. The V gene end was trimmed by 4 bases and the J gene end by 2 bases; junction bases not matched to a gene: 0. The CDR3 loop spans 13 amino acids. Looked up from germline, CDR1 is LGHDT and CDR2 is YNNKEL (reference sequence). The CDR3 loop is CASSRDRNYGYTF. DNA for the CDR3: TGTGCCAGCAGCCGGGACAGGAACTATGGCTACACCTTC.

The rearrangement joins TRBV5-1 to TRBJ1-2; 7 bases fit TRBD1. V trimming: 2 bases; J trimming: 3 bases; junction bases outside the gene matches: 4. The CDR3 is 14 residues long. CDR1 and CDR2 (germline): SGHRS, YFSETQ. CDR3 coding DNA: TGCGCCAGCAGCTTATACAGGGGCGACTATGGCTACACCTTC. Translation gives CASSLYRGDYGYTF.

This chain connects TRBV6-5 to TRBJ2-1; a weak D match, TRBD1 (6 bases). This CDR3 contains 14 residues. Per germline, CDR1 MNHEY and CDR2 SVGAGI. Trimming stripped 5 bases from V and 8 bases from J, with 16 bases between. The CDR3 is CASSPSFRQDEQFF. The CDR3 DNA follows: TGTGCCAGCAGTCCCTCCTTTCGACAGGATGAGCAGTTCTTC.